This TCR beta chain derives from a study of T cell repertoires in cytomegalovirus infection. On the study more broadly: Recently described HLA-C-restricted plus well-studied HLA-B-restricted CMV epitopes were used. Matching HLA type, along with CMV infection, was indicated by public TCR beta signatures.

Losses at the gene ends were 1 base for V and 4 bases for J; bases not matched to a gene: 6. The CDR3 is 15 amino acids. Germline CDR1 is LGHNA and CDR2 is YSLEER. Notes on the study in general: There were HLA-C-restricted CMV-specific TCR beta clonotypes dominating the ex vivo response. The cumulative frequency of public TCR beta families identified carriers of CMV plus the relevant HLA.

MiXCR, run by TCRdb on the reads, gives a single entry per CDR3 protein. The profile covers fewer than 1,000,000 distinct CDR3 sequences, with roughly 30% appearing a single time and roughly an eighth taken by the ten largest. On this clonotype itself: No antigen is known for it.

The sample in question was cultured CD8+ T cells from PBMCs, obtained from culture after CMV antigen stimulation. The chain uses TRBV4-3 and TRBJ1-2; 7 bases agree with TRBD1. This TCR was recovered from a human donor in good health (CMV status not recorded). Some clones in this sample may be carry-over from other donors' samples. For the CDR3, the DNA is TGCGCCAGCAGCCAAGGTCTGGCAGGGGGCTATGGCTACACCTTC. Translation gives CASSQGLAGGYGYTF.